A selection of T cell receptor beta chains follows, all from one sample in a study of T cell clones after liver transplantation. Method: immunoSEQ multiplex PCR; TCRdb's copy keeps in-frame clones and lacks some. The table lists roughly 55,000 clones, roughly 80% of them singletons. The sequenced sample was CD4+ T cells from blood, obtained before liver transplant. These receptors were collected from a human donor who received a liver transplant. Both conserved end residues are part of each CDR3. The order of the fields is V gene, clone size, D gene, J gene, CDR3 DNA, CDR3 protein. The D gene is left open where the match is weak. A clone size is listed for some rows: how often the clone was seen (once, few, many), or a class if it is expanded.

V gene: TRBV11-2; clone size: .; D gene: .; J gene: TRBJ1-2; CDR3 DNA: TGTGCCAGCAGCTTAGATCAGAACTATGGCTACACCTTC; CDR3 protein: CASSLDQNYGYTF
V gene: TRBV6-6; clone size: .; D gene: .; J gene: TRBJ1-5; CDR3 DNA: TGTGCCAGCAGTTCGGACAGTAGTAATCAGCCCCAGCATTTT; CDR3 protein: CASSSDSSNQPQHF
V gene: TRBV5-1; clone size: .; D gene: .; J gene: TRBJ1-2; CDR3 DNA: TGCGCCAGCAGCTTCCAAGCTAACTATGGCTACACCTTC; CDR3 protein: CASSFQANYGYTF
V gene: TRBV7-3; clone size: .; D gene: TRBD2; J gene: TRBJ2-2; CDR3 DNA: TGTGCCAGCAGCCAAAATAGCCTAGCGGTCCCCGGGGAGCTGTTTTTT; CDR3 protein: CASSQNSLAVPGELFF
V gene: TRBV5-1; clone size: .; D gene: .; J gene: TRBJ2-6; CDR3 DNA: TGCGCCAGCAGCTGGGGATCTGGGGCCAACGTCCTGACTTTC; CDR3 protein: CASSWGSGANVLTF
V gene: TRBV11-2; clone size: .; D gene: .; J gene: TRBJ2-1; CDR3 DNA: TGTGCCAGCAGCTTAGGGATGGGGTTCTCCTACAATGAGCAGTTCTTC; CDR3 protein: CASSLGMGFSYNEQFF
V gene: TRBV18; clone size: .; D gene: TRBD1; J gene: TRBJ1-1; CDR3 DNA: TGTGCCAGCTCACAAACCGGACAGGGGTACGATGAAGCTTTCTTT; CDR3 protein: CASSQTGQGYDEAFF
V gene: TRBV5-1; clone size: .; D gene: TRBD2; J gene: TRBJ2-1; CDR3 DNA: TGCGCCAGCAGACCAATACTAGCGGGAGAGTACAATGAGCAGTTCTTC; CDR3 protein: CASRPILAGEYNEQFF
V gene: TRBV6-5; clone size: .; D gene: .; J gene: TRBJ2-3; CDR3 DNA: TGTGCCAGCAGTTTGCGAGGGGCGGATTTGGATACGCAGTATTTT; CDR3 protein: CASSLRGADLDTQYF
V gene: TRBV6-1; clone size: .; D gene: .; J gene: TRBJ2-7; CDR3 DNA: TGTGCCAGCAGACCGGACGGGAGACTAGGCGAGCAGTACTTC; CDR3 protein: CASRPDGRLGEQYF
V gene: TRBV4-1; clone size: few; D gene: .; J gene: TRBJ1-2; CDR3 DNA: TGCGCCAGCAGCCCCCGGACGGGAGGGAACTATGGCTACACCTTC; CDR3 protein: CASSPRTGGNYGYTF
V gene: TRBV11-3; clone size: .; D gene: TRBD2; J gene: TRBJ2-3; CDR3 DNA: TGTGCCAGCAGCTTAAGCGGGAGGGACACAGATACGCAGTATTTT; CDR3 protein: CASSLSGRDTDTQYF
V gene: TRBV4-3; clone size: .; D gene: .; J gene: TRBJ1-1; CDR3 DNA: TGCGCCAGCAGCCAAGAGACGTTGGCTGAAGCTTTCTTT; CDR3 protein: CASSQETLAEAFF
V gene: TRBV28; clone size: .; D gene: TRBD2; J gene: TRBJ2-3; CDR3 DNA: TGTGCCAGCAGCCCCGGGGGGACAGATACGCAGTATTTT; CDR3 protein: CASSPGGTDTQYF
V gene: TRBV11-1; clone size: .; D gene: .; J gene: TRBJ2-2; CDR3 DNA: TGTGCCAGCAAGGGAACTCGGAGGGGTCCCGGCGGGGAGCTGTTTTTT; CDR3 protein: CASKGTRRGPGGELFF
V gene: TRBV7-2; clone size: .; D gene: .; J gene: TRBJ1-1; CDR3 DNA: TGTGCCAGCAGCTTAGGGGGTCGGGGGAACGAAGCTTTCTTT; CDR3 protein: CASSLGGRGNEAFF
V gene: TRBV19; clone size: .; D gene: TRBD1; J gene: TRBJ1-6; CDR3 DNA: TGTGCCAGTAGTATTGAACCCGGGACAGCCTCTTCACCCCTCCACTTT; CDR3 protein: CASSIEPGTASSPLHF
V gene: TRBV9; clone size: .; D gene: .; J gene: TRBJ2-2; CDR3 DNA: TGTGCCAGCAGCGTCTCCGGGGAAGGGGAGCTGTTTTTT; CDR3 protein: CASSVSGEGELFF
V gene: TRBV28; clone size: .; D gene: .; J gene: TRBJ1-1; CDR3 DNA: TGTGCCAGCAGTTTATATGGATATAATGAAGCTTTCTTT; CDR3 protein: CASSLYGYNEAFF
V gene: TRBV4-1; clone size: once; D gene: TRBD1; J gene: TRBJ2-4; CDR3 DNA: TGCGCCAGCAGCCAAGGTCCCAGGGGGCGGGACATTCAGTACTTC; CDR3 protein: CASSQGPRGRDIQYF
V gene: TRBV9; clone size: few; D gene: .; J gene: TRBJ1-2; CDR3 DNA: TGTGCCAGCAGCGGCGGGACGCACAGGGATGTGGGCTATGGCTACACCTTC; CDR3 protein: CASSGGTHRDVGYGYTF
V gene: TRBV7-2; clone size: .; D gene: .; J gene: TRBJ2-3; CDR3 DNA: TGTGCCAGCAGCCAACGCAGACACAGCACAGATACGCAGTATTTT; CDR3 protein: CASSQRRHSTDTQYF
V gene: TRBV15; clone size: .; D gene: .; J gene: TRBJ1-4; CDR3 DNA: TGTGCCACCGGCACGGGGGCTAATGAAAAACTGTTTTTT; CDR3 protein: CATGTGANEKLFF
V gene: TRBV7-2; clone size: .; D gene: .; J gene: TRBJ1-5; CDR3 DNA: TGTGCCAGCAGCTTGGGACCTGAGGGGAATCAGCCCCAGCATTTT; CDR3 protein: CASSLGPEGNQPQHF
V gene: TRBV7-7; clone size: .; D gene: TRBD2; J gene: TRBJ2-5; CDR3 DNA: TGTGCCAGCCGAGCGGGGGGTACGGAGACCCAGTACTTC; CDR3 protein: CASRAGGTETQYF
V gene: TRBV14; clone size: .; D gene: .; J gene: TRBJ2-1; CDR3 DNA: TGTGCCAGCAGCCAAAAAAGGAACGGCGCGGGCCAGTTCTTC; CDR3 protein: CASSQKRNGAGQFF
V gene: TRBV2; clone size: .; D gene: .; J gene: TRBJ1-1; CDR3 DNA: TGTGCCAGCAGTGACGGGGGGCGTACTGAAGCTTTCTTT; CDR3 protein: CASSDGGRTEAFF
V gene: TRBV5-8; clone size: .; D gene: .; J gene: TRBJ2-5; CDR3 DNA: TGTGCCAGCAGCTTAACCCAGTACTTC; CDR3 protein: CASSLTQYF
V gene: TRBV4-3; clone size: .; D gene: .; J gene: TRBJ1-5; CDR3 DNA: TGCGCCAGCAGCCAAGGTCTTCCAGGGCCCCAGAGCAATCAGCCCCAGCATTTT; CDR3 protein: CASSQGLPGPQSNQPQHF
V gene: TRBV15; clone size: few; D gene: .; J gene: TRBJ2-1; CDR3 DNA: TGTGCCACCAGCCCCCCGAGCGGACGATACAATGAGCAGTTCTTC; CDR3 protein: CATSPPSGRYNEQFF